This TCR beta chain was documented in a study of vaccination effects on CD4 cells after COVID-19. Across the study: Using viral peptide pools, the ViraFEST assay grew out antigen-specific CD4+ T cells prior to sequencing. Over 1.5 million PBMC per well were cultured with approximately 9 IU/ml IL-2 and approximately 10 ug/ml peptides. Study conclusions and caveats: Healthy vaccine recipients' vaccine-induced clones were almost all SARS-CoV-2 mono-reactive.

Some clones are missing from TCRdb's copy, which holds only in-frame ones; the method was immunoSEQ multiplex PCR. The table lists fewer than 75,000 clones, around 80% of them singletons. This CDR3 has 13 residues. The germline CDR1 and CDR2 sequences are SGHTA and FQGNSA. Trimming took off 2 bases at V and 6 bases at J, with 10 bases between the two ends. On this clone itself: The antigen remains unidentified.

The authors isolated CD4+ T cells after 10 days of culture. Each participant was given two doses of one vaccine (BNT162b2 or mRNA-1273). On day 3 and again on day 7, half the medium was replaced with IL-2 medium. The material was CD4+ T cells from PBMCs cultured without peptide, obtained after COVID-19 vaccination. This TCR was sampled from a human donor who received a COVID-19 vaccine. V gene TRBV7-2 combines with J gene TRBJ1-1, with D unclear. The CDR3 sequence: CASSLNYGAEAFF. The CDR3, as DNA: TGTGCCAGCAGCTTAAACTACGGAGCTGAAGCTTTCTTT.